The 6 T cell receptor beta chains given below trace back to one sample, sequenced in a study of shared clonotypes between healthy human individuals. The assay was immunoSEQ multiplex PCR, and TCRdb's table has in-frame clones only and misses some. This repertoire shows roughly 700,000 clones, 90% found once; its top ten account for 34%. The sample taken for sequencing was memory CD8+ T cells from PBMCs. Subset defined: CD45RO+ cells pooled with CCR7-negative TemRA cells. These receptor sequences come from a man younger than 30 in good health. Some clones in this sample may be carry-over from other donors' samples.

The J gene is TRBJ2-3, the V gene TRBV27; no clear D gene. The length of the CDR3 is 14 residues. The germline V gene encodes CDR1 MNHEY and CDR2 SMNVEV (reference sequence). V shed 3 bases and J shed 0 bases, with 7 bases lying between them. CDR3 protein: CASSFPGSTDTQYF. The CDR3 nucleotides read TGTGCCAGCAGTTTTCCAGGTAGCACAGATACGCAGTATTTT.

The chain has TRBV5-6 and TRBJ2-3; D is ambiguous. This CDR3 is 15 amino acids long. V shed 4 bases and J shed 3 bases, with 15 bases lying between them. Germline CDR1 reads SGHDT; CDR2 reads YYEEEE. The CDR3 DNA sequence: TGTGCCAGCAGCCCCCAGATCGGGTATACAGATACGCAGTATTTT. This codes for CASSPQIGYTDTQYF.

The gene calls are TRBV7-3 and TRBJ2-5; 9 bases are a match to TRBD2. Per germline, CDR1 SGHTA and CDR2 FQGTGA. There are 16 residues in the CDR3. With V trimmed by 5 bases and J by 3 bases, 10 bases remained unmatched. CDR3 in amino acids: CASSTDGLAPKETQYF. The CDR3 DNA follows: TGTGCCAGCAGCACCGATGGACTAGCGCCTAAAGAGACCCAGTACTTC.

This clone was counted a single time. The rearrangement uses TRBV7-6 and TRBJ2-3; no clear D gene. This CDR3 has 13 residues. Between the trimmed V and J ends, which lost 1 base and 4 bases, there was a span of 6 bases. Germline V gene lookup returns CDR1 SGHVS and CDR2 FNYEAQ. The CDR3, as DNA: TGTGCCAGCAGCTTAGGTGACGCAGATACGCAGTATTTT. Translation: CASSLGDADTQYF.

The chain links TRBV5-4 to TRBJ1-2; tentative D call: TRBD1 (6 bases). The CDR3 covers 14 residues. From germline, CDR1 is SGHNT and CDR2 YYREEE (reference sequence). The ends were cut back, 5 bases at V and 4 bases at J, with 15 bases in the middle. The CDR3 DNA reads TGTGCCAGCAGGGTAGCTGGGGGCGCCTATGGCTACACCTTC. It translates to CASRVAGGAYGYTF.

This clone was recorded a few times. This sequence joins TRBV2 and TRBJ1-2, with D uncertain. The CDR3 sequence is 11 residues long. V was cut by 6 bases and J by 6 bases, with 8 bases left in between. Germline V lookup: CDR1 SNHLY, CDR2 FYNNEI. The CDR3 reads CASSRMDGYTF. DNA of the CDR3: TGTGCCAGCAGCCGAATGGATGGCTACACCTTC.